The 2 T cell receptor beta chains below were found in one sample sequenced in a study of molecular identifiers for immune sequencing clone quantification. TCRdb re-analysed the PCR reads in MiXCR, keeping a single row per CDR3 protein. Of under 600,000 distinct CDR3 sequences listed, over 20% were seen once; the top ten hold 0.65% to 0.95%. Sequencing was performed on naive CD8+ T cells from blood, with Jurkat cell RNA spiked in. The subset was: FACS-sorted CD8+CD4-CCR7+CD45RA+ naive T cells. These receptors came from a human donor in good health. Some libraries in this study had Jurkat cell RNA spiked in.

This clonotype has a handful of counts. The V gene is TRBV6-2 or TRBV6-3, the J gene TRBJ2-7, with D unclear. Germline-derived CDR1 and CDR2 are MNHEY and SVGEGT. This CDR3 contains 14 residues. Trimming removed 3 bases from V and 0 bases from J, with 9 bases in between. The CDR3 DNA follows: TGTGCCAGCAGTTATTTACGGAGCTCCTACGAGCAGTACTTC. This sequence encodes CASSYLRSSYEQYF.

Comment on this clonotype: It may be a read error: a sequence one base away is much more abundant. CDR3 sequence: CASSSLKLNTEAFF. The CDR3 DNA follows: TGTGCCAGCAGTTCCCTCAAACTGAACACTGAAGCTTTCTTT. The chain couples TRBV6-2 or TRBV6-3 to TRBJ1-1; no clear D gene. V lost 4 bases and J 0 bases, leaving 9 bases between the germline ends. CDR3 length: 14 residues. CDR1 is MNHEY and CDR2 is SVGEGT in the germline V gene.